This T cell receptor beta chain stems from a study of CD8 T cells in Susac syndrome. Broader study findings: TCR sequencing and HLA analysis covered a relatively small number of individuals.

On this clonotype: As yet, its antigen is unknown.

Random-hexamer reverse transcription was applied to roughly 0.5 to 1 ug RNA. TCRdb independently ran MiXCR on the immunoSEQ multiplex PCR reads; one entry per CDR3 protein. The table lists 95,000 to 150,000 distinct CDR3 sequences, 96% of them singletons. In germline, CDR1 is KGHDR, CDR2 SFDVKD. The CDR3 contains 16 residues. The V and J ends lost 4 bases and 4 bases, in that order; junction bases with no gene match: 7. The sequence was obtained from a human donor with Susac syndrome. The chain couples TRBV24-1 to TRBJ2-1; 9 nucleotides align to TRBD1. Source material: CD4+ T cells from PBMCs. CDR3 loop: CATSDRDRGSYNEQFF. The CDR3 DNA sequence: TGTGCCACCAGTGACCGCGACAGGGGGTCTTACAATGAGCAGTTCTTC.